This TCR beta chain was recovered during a study of T cell responses to AZD1222 COVID-19 vaccine. Points from the study as a whole: The donor group comprised mostly white British people and more females; the analysis possibly underestimated clonal diversity. CD4 TCRs covered the whole spike, strongest at regions 160-218 and 743-854. Reportedly, nearly half of unique spike TCRs recognized epitopes outside B.1.351/B.1.1.7 mutations.

Here immunoSEQ multiplex PCR was the method, and the copy in TCRdb shows in-frame clones only, minus some. The sample has roughly 100,000 clones, 90% to 95% seen once. A remark on this clone: What it recognizes is unknown.

CDR3 length: 11 residues. The germline gives CDR1 GTSNPN, CDR2 SVGIG (reference sequence). V gave up 3 bases and J gave up 4 bases, with 7 bases separating them. The chain has TRBV30 and TRBJ2-7, with no clear D. Sequencing used peripheral blood, obtained on day 0 of AZD1222 vaccination. This sequence was found in an adult in good health. CDR3 DNA: TGTGCCTGGAGCAATCCATACGAGCAGTACTTC. It translates to CAWSNPYEQYF.